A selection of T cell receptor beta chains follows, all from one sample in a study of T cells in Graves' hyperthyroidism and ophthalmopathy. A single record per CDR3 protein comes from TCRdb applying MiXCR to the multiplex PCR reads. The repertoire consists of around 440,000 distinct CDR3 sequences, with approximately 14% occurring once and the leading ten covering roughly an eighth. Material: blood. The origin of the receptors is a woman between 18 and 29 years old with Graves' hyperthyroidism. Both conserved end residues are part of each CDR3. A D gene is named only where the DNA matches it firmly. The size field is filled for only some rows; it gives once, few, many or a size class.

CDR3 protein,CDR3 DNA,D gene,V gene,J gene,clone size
CSVELATSTDTQYF,TGCAGCGTGGAACTAGCGACTAGCACAGATACGCAGTATTTT,TRBD2,TRBV29-1,TRBJ2-3,many
CASTTFATNEKLFF,TGTGCCAGCACCACCTTTGCAACTAATGAAAAACTGTTTTTT,-,TRBV6-1,TRBJ1-4,-
CASSLLGGTDTDTQYF,TGTGCCAGCAGCTTGTTGGGAGGAACTGACACAGATACGCAGTATTTT,-,TRBV5-5,TRBJ2-3,few
CASSQAWGSKNIQYF,TGTGCCAGCAGCCAAGCTTGGGGGTCCAAAAACATTCAGTACTTC,-,TRBV7-3,TRBJ2-4,-
CASSHGPVRYYEQYF,TGTGCCAGCAGCCACGGACCAGTAAGATATTACGAGCAGTACTTC,-,TRBV11-2,TRBJ2-7,few
CASSSTGTANSPLHF,TGTGCCAGCAGCTCTACCGGGACAGCGAATTCACCCCTCCACTTT,TRBD1,TRBV9,TRBJ1-6,-
CAISVAGEDGYTF,TGTGCCATCAGTGTTGCGGGAGAGGACGGCTACACCTTC,-,TRBV10-3,TRBJ1-2,-
CASSLRGSKDTQYF,TGTGCCAGCAGCTTACGTGGGAGCAAAGATACGCAGTATTTT,-,TRBV7-9,TRBJ2-3,many
CASSSLVADKNSPLHF,TGCGCCAGCAGCTCCCTCGTGGCAGACAAGAATTCACCCCTCCACTTT,-,TRBV5-1,TRBJ1-6,few
CAISVSFPPSGGSRPITDTQYF,TGTGCCATCAGTGTTTCTTTTCCCCCTAGCGGGGGGTCAAGACCCATCACAGATACGCAGTATTTT,TRBD2,TRBV10-3,TRBJ2-3,-
CSAKGQRANTGELFF,TGCAGTGCTAAGGGACAACGAGCGAACACCGGGGAGCTGTTTTTT,-,TRBV20-1,TRBJ2-2,-